The 24 T cell receptor beta chains given below trace back to one sample, sequenced in a study of blood T cell repertoires in COVID-19. Produced via immunoSEQ multiplex PCR; TCRdb's table is partial and in-frame only. The data show hundreds of thousands of clones, about 87% seen once. The specimen was PBMCs or T cells enriched from blood (not recorded which). These receptors were obtained from a woman aged 50 to 60 who had recovered from COVID-19.

The chain recombines TRBV18 with TRBJ1-2; TRBD1 matches at 7 bases. This CDR3 has 13 amino acids. Germline V gives CDR1 KGHSH, CDR2 LQKENI. V trimming: 5 bases; J trimming: 6 bases; junction bases outside the gene matches: 6. In DNA, the CDR3 is TGTGCCAGCTCAACAGACAGGGTTGATGGCTACACCTTC. The encoded protein is CASSTDRVDGYTF.

A single count supports this clone. The chain uses TRBV7-8 and TRBJ2-7; D might be TRBD2 (6 bases). The CDR3 consists of 13 residues. The germline V and J ends were trimmed by 4 bases and 0 bases, with 7 bases remaining between them. Germline CDR1 and CDR2: SGHVS and FQNEAQ. DNA of the CDR3: TGTGCCAGCAGCTATAGCGGCTCCTACGAGCAGTACTTC. This encodes CASSYSGSYEQYF.

The rearrangement uses TRBV30 and TRBJ1-2, with D possibly being TRBD1 (6 bases). Germline V gene data show CDR1 as GTSNPN and CDR2 as SVGIG (reference sequence). CDR3 length: 13 amino acids. The V end was cut by 2 bases, the J end by 6 bases, with 13 bases between. CDR3 amino acids: CAWSSGEGDGYTF. In nucleotides, the CDR3 is TGTGCCTGGAGTTCAGGGGAAGGGGATGGCTACACCTTC.

The chain uses TRBV3-1 (or the pseudogene TRBV3-2) and TRBJ1-2; D not resolved. Germline V lookup: CDR1 LGHDT, CDR2 YNNKEL (reference sequence). The CDR3 loop spans 14 amino acids. Trimming pared 0 bases from V and 0 bases from J, leaving 5 bases between. The CDR3 is CASSQEGANYGYTF. The CDR3 nucleotides are TGTGCCAGCAGCCAAGAGGGAGCTAACTATGGCTACACCTTC.

The gene calls are TRBV28 and TRBJ2-2; TRBD1 agrees at 7 bases. The junction had 4 bases not matched to a gene; V was cut back by 5 bases and J by 1 base. Germline loops: CDR1 MDHEN, CDR2 SYDVKM. The CDR3 length is 15 residues. CDR3 amino acids: CASSPRQGNTGELFF. DNA for the CDR3: TGTGCCAGCAGTCCGCGACAGGGGAACACCGGGGAGCTGTTTTTT.

The chain has TRBV19 and TRBJ2-7; TRBD2 is a possible D gene (7 bases). CDR1 and CDR2 (germline): LNHDA, SQIVND (reference sequence). Trimming cost V 2 bases and J 3 bases, with 23 bases left between them. This CDR3 contains 18 residues. In DNA, the CDR3 is TGTGCCAGTAGTATATTTTCCGGGGGGCAGGCGACGCACTACGAGCAGTACTTC. Protein: CASSIFSGGQATHYEQYF.

The chain uses TRBV28 and TRBJ1-1; a weak D match, TRBD1 (6 bases). From germline, CDR1 is MDHEN and CDR2 SYDVKM. Between the trimmed V and J ends, which lost 6 bases and 0 bases, there was a span of 8 bases. This CDR3 spans 13 amino acids. In DNA, the CDR3 is TGTGCCAGCAGATGGGACATGAACACTGAAGCTTTCTTT. Translation gives CASRWDMNTEAFF.

This clone was counted a few times. V usage is TRBV2 and J usage is TRBJ1-1; D gene unclear. This CDR3 comprises 15 residues. The germline gives CDR1 SNHLY, CDR2 FYNNEI. Trimming pared 5 bases from V and 1 base from J, leaving 14 bases between. The CDR3 DNA is TGTGCCAGCAGTTCTCATGGACGGGGGAACACTGAAGCTTTCTTT. Translated, it gives CASSSHGRGNTEAFF.

This clone was seen once. The gene calls are TRBV13 and TRBJ2-7; 8 bases align to TRBD1. Germline CDR1 is PRHDT and CDR2 is FYEKMQ (reference sequence). The CDR3 sequence is 14 residues long. The V segment lost 5 bases and the J segment 5 bases; nucleotides outside the gene matches: 8. The CDR3 DNA sequence: TGTGCCAGCAGCACTTGGACAGGGTTTGACGAGCAGTACTTC. Amino acids: CASSTWTGFDEQYF.

This chain joins TRBV5-1 and TRBJ2-5, with 9 bases fitting TRBD1. After removal of 3 bases from V and 4 bases from J, the junction contained 7 bases not matched to a gene. The V gene's germline CDR1 is SGHRS and CDR2 YFSETQ. There are 15 residues in the CDR3. The CDR3 nucleotides read TGCGCCAGCAGCTGGCAACAGGGGGCCGGAGAGACCCAGTACTTC. Amino acids: CASSWQQGAGETQYF.

The rearrangement joins TRBV30 to TRBJ1-2; D is undetermined. V shed 3 bases and J shed 6 bases, with 17 bases lying between them. CDR1 GTSNPN and CDR2 SVGIG come from the germline V gene (reference sequence). This CDR3 contains 14 residues. The CDR3 loop is CAWRRGNPRDGYTF. The CDR3 region has the DNA TGTGCCTGGAGACGGGGAAACCCAAGGGATGGCTACACCTTC. The full variable domain, completed using reference TRBV30 and TRBJ1-2, is SQTIHQWPATLVQPVGSPLSLECTVEGTSNPNLYWYRQAAGRGLQLLFYSVGIGQISSEVPQNLSASRPQDRQFILSSKKLLLSDSGFYLCAWRRGNPRDGYTFGSGTRLTVV.

The chain uses TRBV5-1 and TRBJ2-1, with 12 nucleotides matching TRBD2. The V gene's germline CDR1 is SGHRS and CDR2 YFSETQ. With V trimmed by 8 bases and J by 6 bases, 6 bases remained unmatched. This CDR3 has 14 amino acids. The CDR3 DNA follows: TGCGCCAGTCGTTCTAGCGGGGGGGCCAATGAGCAGTTCTTC. The encoded protein is CASRSSGGANEQFF.

The chain couples TRBV7-9 to TRBJ2-1; perhaps TRBD1 as D (5 bases). Germline V gene sequence: CDR1 SEHNR, CDR2 FQNEAQ (reference sequence). Trimming took off 2 bases at V and 8 bases at J, with 16 bases between the two ends. The CDR3 is 15 residues long. The CDR3 spells CASSLLGREGDEQFF. In nucleotides, the CDR3 is TGTGCCAGCAGCTTACTCGGCAGGGAAGGGGATGAGCAGTTCTTC.

This chain links TRBV5-4 with TRBJ1-2, with D hard to call. Between the trimmed V and J ends, which lost 6 bases and 0 bases, there was a span of 9 bases. Germline CDR1 SGHNT, CDR2 YYREEE (reference sequence). The CDR3 length is 13 residues. CDR3 protein: CASTSETNYGYTF. The CDR3 nucleotides read TGTGCCAGCACCTCCGAGACTAACTATGGCTACACCTTC. Complete variable domain (other parts from reference TRBV5-4 and TRBJ1-2): ETGVTQSPTHLIKTRGQQVTLRCSSQSGHNTVSWYQQALGQGPQFIFQYYREEENGRGNFPPRFSGLQFPNYSSELNVNALELDDSALYLCASTSETNYGYTFGSGTRLTVV.

The chain couples TRBV6-5 to TRBJ1-5, with a possible D match to TRBD1 (5 bases). The CDR3 runs 14 residues. Per germline, CDR1 MNHEY and CDR2 SVGAGI. Deletions cut 3 bases from V and 2 bases from J, with 8 bases between. CDR3 sequence: CASSYGRGNQPQHF. The CDR3 coding sequence is TGTGCCAGCAGTTATGGCAGGGGCAATCAGCCCCAGCATTTT.

This chain joins TRBV2 and TRBJ2-5, with D maybe TRBD1 (6 bases). Germline CDR1 is SNHLY and CDR2 is FYNNEI. The CDR3 has 15 residues. V shed 6 bases and J shed 2 bases, with 16 bases lying between them. CDR3 sequence: CASRPLGARQETQYF. The CDR3 DNA follows: TGTGCCAGCAGGCCCCTGGGGGCGCGTCAAGAGACCCAGTACTTC.

This rearrangement joins TRBV15 to TRBJ1-2, with D maybe TRBD1 (5 bases). CDR1 and CDR2 from the germline V gene are LNHNV and YYDKDF (reference sequence). V lost 4 bases, J lost 4 bases, and 13 bases lay in between. The CDR3 is 14 amino acids. The DNA of the CDR3 is TGTGCCACCAGCAACCCCGGGACTGCCTATGGCTACACCTTC. It codes for CATSNPGTAYGYTF.

The chain recombines TRBV13 with TRBJ2-3; 8 positions agree with TRBD2. The V segment lost 3 bases and the J segment 5 bases; nucleotides outside the gene matches: 4. The CDR3 runs 14 residues. CDR1 and CDR2 (germline): PRHDT, FYEKMQ (reference sequence). The chain's CDR3 is CASSLGAGGDTQYF. The CDR3 nucleotides are TGTGCCAGCAGCTTGGGGGCGGGGGGAGATACGCAGTATTTT.

V usage is TRBV7-2 and J usage is TRBJ2-1, with 10 bases matching TRBD2. Trimming cost V 5 bases and J 7 bases; bases outside gene matches: 2. The CDR3 covers 13 residues. Germline CDR1 reads SGHTA; CDR2 reads FQGNSA. The CDR3 here is CASSMGLANEQFF. In DNA form, the CDR3 reads TGTGCCAGCAGCATGGGACTAGCGAATGAGCAGTTCTTC.

The chain links TRBV4-2 to TRBJ1-1; tentatively, D is TRBD1 (5 bases). CDR1 LGHNA and CDR2 YNFKEQ come from the germline V gene. The V gene lost 1 base and the J gene lost 5 bases, with 11 bases spanning the gap. The CDR3 runs 14 residues. The CDR3 bases are TGTGCCAGCAGCCAAGGGGGGGAAGGGACTGAAGCTTTCTTT. The encoded protein is CASSQGGEGTEAFF.

This chain connects TRBV2 to TRBJ2-5; D is uncertain. Per germline, CDR1 SNHLY and CDR2 FYNNEI. CDR3 length equals 14 residues. Trimming pared 8 bases from V and 5 bases from J, leaving 18 bases between. In nucleotides, the CDR3 is TGTGCCAGCGCCCTGGGCCAAGAGTTGGAGACCCAGTACTTC. Its translation: CASALGQELETQYF.

The chain joins TRBV28 to TRBJ1-2; no clear D. CDR3 length: 14 residues. Germline CDR1 MDHEN, CDR2 SYDVKM. The V gene lost 2 bases and the J gene lost 0 bases, with 7 bases spanning the gap. CDR3 sequence reads: CASSLRPTNYGYTF. For the CDR3, the DNA is TGTGCCAGCAGTTTACGCCCTACTAACTATGGCTACACCTTC.

J is TRBJ1-2 and V is TRBV19; a weak D match, TRBD1 (5 bases). The V end lost 7 bases, the J end lost 6 bases, and 18 bases lay between the germline ends. Per germline, CDR1 LNHDA and CDR2 SQIVND (reference sequence). CDR3 length equals 14 residues. CDR3 nucleotides: TGTGCCAGTATTATGTGGGGGGAGTTGAATGGCTACACCTTC. Encoded protein: CASIMWGELNGYTF.

The genes are TRBV5-1 and TRBJ1-1; D is possibly TRBD1 (5 bases). The ends were cut back, 0 bases at V and 3 bases at J, with 12 bases in the middle. CDR3 size: 15 residues. Germline-derived CDR1 and CDR2 are SGHRS and YFSETQ. The CDR3 here is CASSLEGQGYTEAFF. CDR3 in DNA: TGCGCCAGCAGCTTGGAGGGCCAGGGATACACTGAAGCTTTCTTT. The entire variable domain, with the rest obtained from reference TRBV5-1 and TRBJ1-1, is as follows: KAGVTQTPRYLIKTRGQQVTLSCSPISGHRSVSWYQQTPGQGLQFLFEYFSETQRNKGNFPGRFSGRQFSNSRSEMNVSTLELGDSALYLCASSLEGQGYTEAFFGQGTRLTVV.